This TCR beta chain originates from a study of blood T cell repertoires in COVID-19. Turning to the study itself: Samples of COVID-19 (acute and convalescent) were obtained from the United States, Italy and Spain.

Original processing methods: Estimated nucleated cell counts came from reference gene primer amplification. This table comes from immunoSEQ multiplex PCR, and its TCRdb copy is limited to in-frame clones, with some not included. V and J calls and clone size are those listed in that table; D and trimming were worked out from the DNA. The sample holds more than 150,000 clones, approximately 88% seen once. Germline CDR1 MNHEY, CDR2 SVGAGI. V lost 6 bases, J lost 2 bases, and 16 bases lay in between. This CDR3 spans 15 amino acids. The origin of this receptor is a man in his forties or fifties with acute or convalescent COVID-19. The sequenced sample consisted of peripheral blood. V and J are TRBV6-5 and TRBJ2-5, with D possibly TRBD1 on 6 matching bases. CDR3 coding DNA: TGTGCCAGCAGCATATCCCCCGGGACACAAGAGACCCAGTACTTC. Translated, it gives CASSISPGTQETQYF.